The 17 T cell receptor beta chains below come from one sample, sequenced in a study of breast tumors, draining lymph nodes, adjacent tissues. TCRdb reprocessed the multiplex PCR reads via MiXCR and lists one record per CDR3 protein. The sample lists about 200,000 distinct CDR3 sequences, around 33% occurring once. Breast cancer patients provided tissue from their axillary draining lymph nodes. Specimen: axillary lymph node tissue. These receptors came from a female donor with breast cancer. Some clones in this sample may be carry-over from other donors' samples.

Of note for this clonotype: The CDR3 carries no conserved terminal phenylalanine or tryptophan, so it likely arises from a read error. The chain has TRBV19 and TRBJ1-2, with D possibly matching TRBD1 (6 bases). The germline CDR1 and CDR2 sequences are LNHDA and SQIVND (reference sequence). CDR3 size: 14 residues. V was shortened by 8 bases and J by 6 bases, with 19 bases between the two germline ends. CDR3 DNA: TGTGCCAGTTACACCCCAGCAGGGGCTGATGGCTACACCTCC. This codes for CASYTPAGADGYTS.

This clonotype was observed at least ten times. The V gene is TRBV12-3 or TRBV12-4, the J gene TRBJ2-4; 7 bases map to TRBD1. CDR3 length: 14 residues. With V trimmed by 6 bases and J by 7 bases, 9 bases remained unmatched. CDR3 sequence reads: CASSRDSRRNIQYF. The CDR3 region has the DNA TGTGCCAGCAGCCGGGACAGTCGAAGGAACATTCAGTACTTC.

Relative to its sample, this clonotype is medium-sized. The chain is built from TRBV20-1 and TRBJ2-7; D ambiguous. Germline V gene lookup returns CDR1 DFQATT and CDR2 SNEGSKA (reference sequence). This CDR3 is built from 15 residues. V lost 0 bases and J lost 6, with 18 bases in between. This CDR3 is CSARDTQEATGEQYF. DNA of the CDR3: TGCAGTGCTAGAGATACTCAGGAAGCTACGGGCGAGCAGTACTTC.

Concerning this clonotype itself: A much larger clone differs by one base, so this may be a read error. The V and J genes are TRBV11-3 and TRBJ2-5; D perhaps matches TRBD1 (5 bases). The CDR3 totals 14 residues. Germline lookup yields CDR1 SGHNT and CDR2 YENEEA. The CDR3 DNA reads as TGTGCCAGCAGCTTAGGGGGCGTTCCAGAGACCCAGTGCTTC. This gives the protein CASSLGGVPETQCF.

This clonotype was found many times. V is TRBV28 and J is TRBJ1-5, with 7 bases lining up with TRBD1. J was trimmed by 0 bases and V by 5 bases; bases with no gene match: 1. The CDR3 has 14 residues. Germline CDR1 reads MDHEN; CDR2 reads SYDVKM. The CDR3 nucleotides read TGTGCCAGCAGTCGGGACAGTAGCAATCAGCCCCAGCATTTT. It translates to CASSRDSSNQPQHF.

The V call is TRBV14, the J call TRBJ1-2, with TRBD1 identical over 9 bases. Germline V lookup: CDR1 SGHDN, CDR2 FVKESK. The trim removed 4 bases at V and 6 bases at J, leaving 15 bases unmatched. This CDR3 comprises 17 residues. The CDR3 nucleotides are TGTGCCAGCAGCCCCCATCTCCGGGACAGGGAGGGGAATGGCTACACCTTC. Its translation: CASSPHLRDREGNGYTF.

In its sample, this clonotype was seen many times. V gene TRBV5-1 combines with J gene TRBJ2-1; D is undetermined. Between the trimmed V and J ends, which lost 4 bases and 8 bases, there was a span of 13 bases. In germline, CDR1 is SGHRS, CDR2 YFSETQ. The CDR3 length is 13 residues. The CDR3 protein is CASSPTDGDEQFF. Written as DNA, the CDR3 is TGCGCCAGCAGCCCTACGGACGGAGATGAGCAGTTCTTC.

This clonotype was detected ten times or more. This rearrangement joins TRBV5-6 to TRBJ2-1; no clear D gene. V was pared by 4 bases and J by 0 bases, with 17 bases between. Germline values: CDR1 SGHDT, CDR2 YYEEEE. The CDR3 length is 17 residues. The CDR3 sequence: CASSGPGGYLSYNEQFF. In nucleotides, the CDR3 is TGTGCCAGCAGCGGGCCCGGCGGTTACCTCTCCTACAATGAGCAGTTCTTC. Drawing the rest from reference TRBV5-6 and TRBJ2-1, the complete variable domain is DAGVTQSPTHLIKTRGQQVTLRCSPKSGHDTVSWYQQALGQGPQFIFQYYEEEERQRGNFPDRFSGHQFPNYSSELNVNALLLGDSALYLCASSGPGGYLSYNEQFFGPGTRLTVL.

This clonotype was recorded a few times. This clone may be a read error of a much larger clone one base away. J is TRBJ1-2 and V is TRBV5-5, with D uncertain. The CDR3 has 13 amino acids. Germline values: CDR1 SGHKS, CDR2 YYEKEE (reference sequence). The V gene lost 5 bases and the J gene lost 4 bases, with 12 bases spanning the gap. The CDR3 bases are TGTGCCAGCAGACGCTCACGGGCCTATGGCTACACCTTC. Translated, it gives CASRRSRAYGYTF.

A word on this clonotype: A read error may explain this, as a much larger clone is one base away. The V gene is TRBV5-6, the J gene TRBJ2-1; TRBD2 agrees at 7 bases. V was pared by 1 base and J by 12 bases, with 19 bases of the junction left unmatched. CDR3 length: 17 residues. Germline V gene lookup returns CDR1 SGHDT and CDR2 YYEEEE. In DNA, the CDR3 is TGTGCCAGCAGCTTGCTACTAGCGAGTTCTGCTAATACTGGGCAGTTCTTC. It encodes CASSLLLASSANTGQFF. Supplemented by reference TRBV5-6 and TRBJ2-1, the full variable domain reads DAGVTQSPTHLIKTRGQQVTLRCSPKSGHDTVSWYQQALGQGPQFIFQYYEEEERQRGNFPDRFSGHQFPNYSSELNVNALLLGDSALYLCASSLLLASSANTGQFFGPGTRLTVL.

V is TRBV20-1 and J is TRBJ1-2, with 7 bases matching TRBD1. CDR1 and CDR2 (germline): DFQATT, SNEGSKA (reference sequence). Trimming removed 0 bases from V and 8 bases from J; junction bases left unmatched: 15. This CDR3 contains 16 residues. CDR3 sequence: CSARDIAGGPGAGYTF. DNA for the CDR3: TGCAGTGCTAGAGATATAGCAGGGGGACCAGGGGCGGGCTACACCTTC.

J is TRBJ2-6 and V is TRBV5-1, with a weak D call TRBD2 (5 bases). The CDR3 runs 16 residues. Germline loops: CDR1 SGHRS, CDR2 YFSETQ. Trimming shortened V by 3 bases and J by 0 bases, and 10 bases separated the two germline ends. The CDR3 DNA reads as TGCGCCAGCAGCTCGGGCGGGTCCTCTGGGGCCAACGTCCTGACTTTC. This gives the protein CASSSGGSSGANVLTF.

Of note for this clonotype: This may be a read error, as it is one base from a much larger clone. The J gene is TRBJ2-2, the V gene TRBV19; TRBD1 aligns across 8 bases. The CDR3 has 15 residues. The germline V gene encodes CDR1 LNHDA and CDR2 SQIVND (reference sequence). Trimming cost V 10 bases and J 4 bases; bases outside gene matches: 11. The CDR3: CAISRDRRGTGELFF. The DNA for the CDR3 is TGTGCCATCAGCAGGGACAGGCGGGGCACCGGGGAGCTGTTTTTT.

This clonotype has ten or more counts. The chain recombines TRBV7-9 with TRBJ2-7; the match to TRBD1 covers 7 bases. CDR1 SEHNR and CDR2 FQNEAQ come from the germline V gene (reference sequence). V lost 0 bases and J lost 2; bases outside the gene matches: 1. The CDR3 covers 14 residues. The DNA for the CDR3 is TGTGCCAGCAGCTTAGCACAGGGGACCTACGAGCAGTACTTC. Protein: CASSLAQGTYEQYF.

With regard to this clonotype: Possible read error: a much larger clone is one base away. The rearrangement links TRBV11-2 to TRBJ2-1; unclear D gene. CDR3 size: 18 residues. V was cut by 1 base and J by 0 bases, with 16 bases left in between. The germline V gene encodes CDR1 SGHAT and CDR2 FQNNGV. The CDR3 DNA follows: TGTGCCAGCAGCTTAGTTTTGTTGGCAGCTGACTCCTACAATGAGCAGTTCTTC. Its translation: CASSLVLLAADSYNEQFF.

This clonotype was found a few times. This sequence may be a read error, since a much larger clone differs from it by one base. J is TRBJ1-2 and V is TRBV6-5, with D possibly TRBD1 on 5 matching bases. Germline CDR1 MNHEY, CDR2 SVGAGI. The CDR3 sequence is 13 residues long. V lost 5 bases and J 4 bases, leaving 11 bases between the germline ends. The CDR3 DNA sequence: TGTGCCAGCAGTCACGAGGGGAGCTATGGCTACACCTTC. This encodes CASSHEGSYGYTF.

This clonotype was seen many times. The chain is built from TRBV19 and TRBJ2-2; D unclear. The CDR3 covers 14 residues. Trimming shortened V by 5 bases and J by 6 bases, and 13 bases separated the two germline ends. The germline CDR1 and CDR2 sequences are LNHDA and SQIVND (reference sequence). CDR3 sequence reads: CASSPNVVAGELFF. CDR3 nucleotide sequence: TGTGCCAGTAGTCCCAATGTTGTTGCCGGGGAGCTGTTTTTT.